These 30 T cell receptor beta chains share one sample of origin, sequenced in a study of blood T cell repertoires in COVID-19. The method was immunoSEQ multiplex PCR; TCRdb's version includes in-frame clones alone and lacks a portion of them. The sample yields about 87,000 clones, about 92% seen once. The specimen sequenced was peripheral blood. Receptors were obtained from a man younger than 35 with COVID-19, enrolled during active disease.

This clone has just a few counts. This chain connects TRBV7-2 to TRBJ2-1; 9 positions match TRBD2. V trimming: 5 bases; J trimming: 4 bases; junction bases outside the gene matches: 9. The germline V gene encodes CDR1 SGHTA and CDR2 FQGNSA. This CDR3 is 16 amino acids long. CDR3 protein: CASSAVSGSVYNEQFF. CDR3 DNA sequence: TGTGCCAGCAGCGCCGTTAGCGGGAGTGTTTACAATGAGCAGTTCTTC.

This clone was detected a few times. This rearrangement joins TRBV2 to TRBJ2-7; D is undetermined. The CDR3 consists of 12 residues. Trimming pared 0 bases from V and 4 bases from J, leaving 4 bases between. CDR1 and CDR2 from the germline V gene are SNHLY and FYNNEI. CDR3: CASSEAQYEQYF. The DNA of the CDR3 is TGTGCCAGCAGTGAAGCGCAGTACGAGCAGTACTTC.

The V gene is TRBV28, the J gene TRBJ2-6, with 9 positions matching TRBD1. The CDR3 has 15 residues. Germline lookup yields CDR1 MDHEN and CDR2 SYDVKM. Trimming took 5 bases from V and 4 from J; bases not matched to a gene: 3. The CDR3 nucleotides are TGTGCCAGCAGTGAACAGGGGGCGGGGGCCAACGTCCTGACTTTC. Amino acid sequence: CASSEQGAGANVLTF.

This clone was recorded only once. This sequence joins TRBV27 and TRBJ1-5; TRBD1 matches at 11 bases. Unmatched junction bases numbered 2, after V lost 6 bases and J lost 1 base. CDR3 length: 15 residues. Germline loops: CDR1 MNHEY, CDR2 SMNVEV (reference sequence). CDR3: CASSGTGGSNQPQHF. The CDR3 nucleotides are TGTGCCAGCAGCGGGACAGGGGGAAGCAATCAGCCCCAGCATTTT.

The rearrangement links TRBV5-6 to TRBJ2-7; TRBD1 aligns across 9 bases. The CDR3 loop spans 14 amino acids. With V trimmed by 4 bases and J by 5 bases, 7 bases remained unmatched. Germline values: CDR1 SGHDT, CDR2 YYEEEE. The CDR3 DNA is TGTGCCAGCAGCCTAGGACAGGGGTGGCACGAGCAGTACTTC. Amino acid sequence: CASSLGQGWHEQYF.

The chain employs TRBV7-9 and TRBJ2-3, with D possibly being TRBD1 (6 bases). Trimming removed 11 bases at V and 1 base at J, with 13 bases between. CDR3 length: 13 amino acids. Per germline, CDR1 SEHNR and CDR2 FQNEAQ (reference sequence). The CDR3 spells CAHTGMGTDTQYF. In nucleotides, the CDR3 is TGTGCCCATACAGGGATGGGCACAGATACGCAGTATTTT.

This chain uses TRBV6-6 with TRBJ2-7; 7 bases align to TRBD1. CDR3 length: 14 amino acids. Per the germline V gene, CDR1 is MNHNY and CDR2 is SVGAGI (reference sequence). V was clipped by 7 bases and J by 0 bases; unmatched bases: 6. The CDR3 nucleotides read TGTGCCAGCACCTTGACAGGGAGCTCCTACGAGCAGTACTTC. Translated: CASTLTGSSYEQYF.

The chain joins TRBV7-2 to TRBJ2-7; 9 nucleotides match TRBD2. The germline gives CDR1 SGHTA, CDR2 FQGNSA. The CDR3 covers 15 residues. After removal of 1 base from V and 2 bases from J, the junction contained 3 bases not matched to a gene. The CDR3 reads CASSLGLAGTYEQYF. CDR3 bases: TGTGCCAGCAGCTTAGGGCTAGCGGGAACCTACGAGCAGTACTTC. Variable domain in full (rest from reference TRBV7-2 and TRBJ2-7): GAGVSQSPSNKVTEKGKDVELRCDPISGHTALYWYRQSLGQGLEFLIYFQGNSAPDKSGLPSDRFSAERTGGSVSTLTIQRTQQEDSAVYLCASSLGLAGTYEQYFGPGTRLTVT.

Only one count was recorded for this clone. J is TRBJ2-3 and V is TRBV11-2, with TRBD2 matching over 7 bases. CDR1 and CDR2 (germline): SGHAT, FQNNGV. The CDR3 sequence is 19 residues long. The J segment lost 5 bases and the V segment lost 2 bases, leaving 19 bases of the junction unmatched. CDR3 nucleotide sequence: TGTGCCAGCAGCTTATACCCGGGGCTCGAAGCGGGAAGTAGAGATACGCAGTATTTT. Translated: CASSLYPGLEAGSRDTQYF. The full variable domain, in which reference TRBV11-2 and TRBJ2-3 provide the parts outside the CDR3, is EAGVAQSPRYKIIEKRQSVAFWCNPISGHATLYWYQQILGQGPKLLIQFQNNGVVDDSQLPKDRFSAERLKGVDSTLKIQPAKLEDSAVYLCASSLYPGLEAGSRDTQYFGPGTRLTVL.

J is TRBJ2-7 and V is TRBV5-1; TRBD2 aligns across 8 bases. This CDR3 region has 18 residues. The germline CDR1 and CDR2 sequences are SGHRS and YFSETQ. V lost 0 bases to trimming and J lost 7 bases; unmatched junction nucleotides: 18. The CDR3 DNA sequence: TGCGCCAGCAGCTTGGATGCTAGCGGGCCCGGACTTGGGAGGGAGCAGTACTTC. Protein product: CASSLDASGPGLGREQYF.

About this clone itself: The identical CDR3 is also encoded by other nucleotide sequences in the sample. The rearrangement links TRBV4-3 to TRBJ2-5, with D unresolved. In germline, CDR1 is LGHNA, CDR2 YSLEER. The CDR3 contains 15 residues. Between the trimmed V and J ends, which lost 1 base and 4 bases, there was a span of 13 bases. As DNA, the CDR3 is TGCGCCAGCAGCCAAGTATTGTCTTGGGCAGAGACCCAGTACTTC. It is translated as CASSQVLSWAETQYF.

V and J are TRBV6-2 or TRBV6-3 and TRBJ1-1, with D unclear. The CDR3 covers 12 residues. Trimming removed 5 bases from V and 5 bases from J, with 9 bases in between. Looked up from germline, CDR1 is MNHEY and CDR2 is SVGEGT. This CDR3 is CASSRGLTEAFF. The CDR3 DNA sequence: TGTGCCAGCAGTCGAGGGCTGACTGAAGCTTTCTTT.

The rearrangement joins TRBV27 to TRBJ2-6, with D hard to call. Germline CDR1 reads MNHEY; CDR2 reads SMNVEV (reference sequence). CDR3 length: 15 amino acids. V was pared by 3 bases and J by 0 bases, with 6 bases between. In DNA, the CDR3 is TGTGCCAGCAGTTTTGCCAGCTCTGGGGCCAACGTCCTGACTTTC. The encoded protein is CASSFASSGANVLTF. Together with reference TRBV27 and TRBJ2-6, the CDR3 gives the full variable domain: EAQVTQNPRYLITVTGKKLTVTCSQNMNHEYMSWYRQDPGLGLRQIYYSMNVEVTDKGDVPEGYKVSRKEKRNFPLILESPSPNQTSLYFCASSFASSGANVLTFGAGSRLTVL.

The chain recombines TRBV11-2 with TRBJ1-4, with 7 bases aligning to TRBD1. The CDR3 is 14 residues long. J was trimmed by 10 bases and V by 5 bases; bases with no gene match: 10. Germline CDR1 and CDR2: SGHAT and FQNNGV. CDR3 DNA: TGTGCCAGCAGCCCAGGGACAGCGAGGGTAAAACTGTTTTTT. Residues: CASSPGTARVKLFF.

This clone was picked up one time. The rearrangement uses TRBV28 and TRBJ2-3; D is unclear. CDR1 and CDR2 from the germline V gene are MDHEN and SYDVKM. The CDR3 is 14 residues long. Trimming shortened V by 5 bases and J by 2 bases, and 11 bases separated the two germline ends. The CDR3 nucleotides are TGTGCCAGCAGTGCTGACATTTCCACAGATACGCAGTATTTT. Translating gives CASSADISTDTQYF.

The chain has TRBV19 and TRBJ2-7; possible D gene TRBD2, 5 bases. This CDR3 is 17 amino acids long. The germline CDR1 and CDR2 sequences are LNHDA and SQIVND (reference sequence). The germline V and J ends were trimmed by 5 bases and 2 bases, with 22 bases remaining between them. CDR3 bases: TGTGCCAGTAGTTCCTTACCCCGGGAAACCCGAACCTACGAGCAGTACTTC. Residues: CASSSLPRETRTYEQYF.

This clone was counted a few times. Other DNA sequences in this sample translate to the same CDR3. This rearrangement joins TRBV5-1 to TRBJ1-1; 8 bases match TRBD1. V lost 4 bases, J lost 1 base, and 3 bases stayed unmatched. The CDR3 covers 14 residues. Germline V gene lookup returns CDR1 SGHRS and CDR2 YFSETQ. In DNA form, the CDR3 reads TGCGCCAGCAGCACAGGACAGGGGAACACTGAAGCTTTCTTT. Its translation: CASSTGQGNTEAFF.

The chain couples TRBV7-2 to TRBJ2-5; TRBD1 might be the D (5 bases). CDR1 SGHTA and CDR2 FQGNSA come from the germline V gene. The CDR3 is 14 residues long. Trimming shortened V by 1 base and J by 5 bases, and 11 bases separated the two germline ends. This chain's CDR3 is CASSLGQIIETQYF. The CDR3, as DNA: TGTGCCAGCAGCTTAGGACAGATCATTGAGACCCAGTACTTC.

This clone has more than one count but fewer than ten. CDR3 coding DNA: TGTGCCAGCGCCGACAGGACTGGGGCCAACGTCCTGACTTTC. Amino acids: CASADRTGANVLTF. The rearrangement links TRBV6-4 to TRBJ2-6; D is possibly TRBD1 (6 bases). Trimming stripped 8 bases from V and 2 bases from J, with 10 bases between. The CDR3 loop spans 14 amino acids. Germline V gene sequence: CDR1 MRHNA, CDR2 SNTAGT.

J is TRBJ2-7 and V is TRBV14, with 10 bases identical to TRBD2. The CDR3 sequence is 21 residues long. The germline gives CDR1 SGHDN, CDR2 FVKESK. Losses at the gene ends were 2 bases for V and 4 bases for J; bases not matched to a gene: 23. The CDR3 bases are TGTGCCAGCAGCCAATATACGTCGGGGCTCCTAGCGGGAGTCCCAGGGTACGAGCAGTACTTC. Translation: CASSQYTSGLLAGVPGYEQYF.

J is TRBJ2-5 and V is TRBV5-8; 11 positions agree with TRBD2. The germline V gene has CDR1 SGHTS and CDR2 YDEGEE. The CDR3 runs to 18 residues. J was trimmed by 4 bases and V by 3 bases; bases with no gene match: 14. The CDR3 is CASSSGQLAGGPGETQYF. The DNA of the CDR3 is TGTGCCAGCAGCTCCGGACAGCTAGCGGGAGGCCCCGGAGAGACCCAGTACTTC.

This chain links TRBV5-6 with TRBJ2-7; possibly TRBD2 for D (5 bases). This CDR3 is 13 amino acids long. Between the trimmed V and J ends, which lost 4 bases and 5 bases, there was a span of 13 bases. Germline V gene lookup returns CDR1 SGHDT and CDR2 YYEEEE. This CDR3 is CASSRVMRDEQYF. The CDR3 nucleotides read TGTGCCAGCAGCAGGGTGATGCGGGACGAGCAGTACTTC.

The chain links TRBV10-3 to TRBJ2-7; 9 bases agree with TRBD2. The trim removed 0 bases at V and 4 bases at J, leaving 7 bases unmatched. The CDR3 has 16 amino acids. CDR1 and CDR2 (germline): ENHRY, SYGVKD. CDR3 residues: CAISESSAGGGYEQYF. The CDR3 DNA reads as TGTGCCATCAGTGAGTCGTCGGCGGGAGGGGGTTACGAGCAGTACTTC.

The genes are TRBV19 and TRBJ1-1; a possible D gene is TRBD1 (6 bases). The ends were cut back, 3 bases at V and 5 bases at J, with 16 bases in the middle. The CDR3 totals 15 residues. CDR1 and CDR2 (germline): LNHDA, SQIVND (reference sequence). The CDR3 protein is CASSIWGRGYTEAFF. CDR3 bases: TGTGCCAGTAGTATTTGGGGCAGGGGATATACTGAAGCTTTCTTT.

This chain uses TRBV18 with TRBJ1-3; D ambiguous. CDR1 is KGHSH, CDR2 LQKENI, per germline. The CDR3 spans 16 residues. V lost 0 bases and J lost 0, with 9 bases in between. CDR3 bases: TGTGCCAGCTCACCACCCGGGGATATCTCTGGAAACACCATATATTTT. It encodes CASSPPGDISGNTIYF. Full variable domain (remainder filled in from reference TRBV18 and TRBJ1-3): NAGVMQNPRHLVRRRGQEARLRCSPMKGHSHVYWYRQLPEEGLKFMVYLQKENIIDESGMPKERFSAEFPKEGPSILRIQQVVRGDSAAYFCASSPPGDISGNTIYFGEGSWLTVV.

This chain links TRBV7-9 with TRBJ1-1, with D possibly being TRBD1 (5 bases). Germline-derived CDR1 and CDR2 are SEHNR and FQNEAQ (reference sequence). The CDR3 length is 13 residues. V was cut by 1 base and J by 8 bases, with 11 bases left in between. The CDR3 sequence is CASSLGGQGEAFF. The CDR3 DNA sequence: TGTGCCAGCAGCTTAGGAGGCCAGGGAGAAGCTTTCTTT. The entire variable domain, with the rest obtained from reference TRBV7-9 and TRBJ1-1, is as follows: DTGVSQNPRHKITKRGQNVTFRCDPISEHNRLYWYRQTLGQGPEFLTYFQNEAQLEKSRLLSDRFSAERPKGSFSTLEIQRTEQGDSAMYLCASSLGGQGEAFFGQGTRLTVV.

The gene calls are TRBV10-2 and TRBJ2-7; 10 nucleotides agree with TRBD2. V was clipped by 6 bases and J by 12 bases; unmatched bases: 20. Germline V gene sequence: CDR1 WSHSY, CDR2 SAAADI. This CDR3 region has 16 residues. The CDR3 region has the DNA TGCGCCAGCAGCAGTAATCCGGGACTAGCGTACCACTTCTGGTACTTC. This encodes CASSSNPGLAYHFWYF.

V usage is TRBV28 and J usage is TRBJ1-5; unclear D gene. V was clipped by 5 bases and J by 5 bases, with 10 bases between them. The V gene's germline CDR1 is MDHEN and CDR2 SYDVKM. This CDR3 is 13 amino acids long. In DNA form, the CDR3 reads TGTGCCAGCAGTCTCACATTTGATCAGCCCCAGCATTTT. As protein: CASSLTFDQPQHF.

The chain links TRBV3-1 (or the pseudogene TRBV3-2) to TRBJ1-4; possible D gene TRBD1, 5 bases. Germline lookup yields CDR1 LGHDT and CDR2 YNNKEL (reference sequence). V was cut by 2 bases and J by 5 bases, with 12 bases left in between. CDR3 length: 15 residues. The CDR3 loop is CASSQNGAGNEKLFF. The CDR3 DNA is TGTGCCAGCAGCCAAAACGGGGCGGGGAATGAAAAACTGTTTTTT.

This clone was counted only a few times. J is TRBJ2-1 and V is TRBV20-1, with 7 bases that match TRBD2. The germline CDR1 and CDR2 sequences are DFQATT and SNEGSKA (reference sequence). This CDR3 has 13 amino acids. The V gene end was trimmed by 3 bases and the J gene end by 4 bases; junction bases not matched to a gene: 3. The CDR3 bases are TGCAGTGCTAGTCCAGCGGGATACAATGAGCAGTTCTTC. This gives the protein CSASPAGYNEQFF.